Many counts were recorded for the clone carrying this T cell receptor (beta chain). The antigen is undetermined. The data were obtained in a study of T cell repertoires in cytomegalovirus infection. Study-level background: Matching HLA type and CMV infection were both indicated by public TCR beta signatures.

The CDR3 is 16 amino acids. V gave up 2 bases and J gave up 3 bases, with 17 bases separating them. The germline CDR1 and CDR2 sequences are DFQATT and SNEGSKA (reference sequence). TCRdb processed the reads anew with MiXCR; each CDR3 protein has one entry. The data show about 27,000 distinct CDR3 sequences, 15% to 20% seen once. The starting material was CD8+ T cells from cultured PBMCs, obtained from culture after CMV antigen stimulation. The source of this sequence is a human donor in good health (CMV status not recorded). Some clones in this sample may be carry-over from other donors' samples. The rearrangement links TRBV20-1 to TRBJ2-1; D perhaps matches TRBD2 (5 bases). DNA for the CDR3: TGCAGTGCTAGACGGGCCCGACTACCCCACTACAATGAGCAGTTCTTC. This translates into CSARRARLPHYNEQFF.